This entry lists 31 T cell receptor beta chains sequenced from one sample in a study of molecular identifiers for immune sequencing clone quantification. Using its own MiXCR run on the PCR reads, TCRdb lists one record per CDR3 protein. The sample yields hundreds of thousands of distinct CDR3 sequences, 15% to 20% seen once. Sequencing was performed on naive CD8+ T cells from blood, with Jurkat cell RNA spiked in. As to subset: FACS-sorted CD8+CD4-CCR7+CD45RA+ naive T cells. These receptors originate from a human donor in good health. Some libraries in this study had Jurkat cell RNA spiked in.

This clonotype was picked up many times. This chain joins TRBV19 and TRBJ2-3; 10 bases agree with TRBD2. CDR1 is LNHDA and CDR2 is SQIVND in the germline V gene (reference sequence). V gave up 5 bases and J gave up 3 bases; unmatched junction bases: 11. The CDR3 has 17 amino acids. The CDR3 coding sequence is TGTGCCAGTAGTGTCGCCGGCGGACTAGCGGTTACAGATACGCAGTATTTT. Translating it yields CASSVAGGLAVTDTQYF. Filled out from reference TRBV19 and TRBJ2-3, the complete variable domain reads DGGITQSPKYLFRKEGQNVTLSCEQNLNHDAMYWYRQDPGQGLRLIYYSQIVNDFQKGDIAEGYSVSREKKESFPLTVTSAQKNPTAFYLCASSVAGGLAVTDTQYFGPGTRLTVL.

This clonotype was observed many times. The chain joins TRBV20-1 to TRBJ1-5; TRBD1 matches at 7 bases. The ends lost 6 bases at V and 0 bases at J; junction bases unmatched: 8. Germline values: CDR1 DFQATT, CDR2 SNEGSKA (reference sequence). The CDR3 is 15 residues long. The CDR3 loop is CSATPGTDSNQPQHF. The DNA of the CDR3 is TGCAGTGCGACACCCGGGACAGATAGCAATCAGCCCCAGCATTTT.

This clonotype was observed a few times. The chain employs TRBV5-1 and TRBJ2-7; 9 bases are a match to TRBD1. Germline trimming cut 6 bases from V and 4 bases from J; bases unmatched to any gene: 8. The germline V gene has CDR1 SGHRS and CDR2 YFSETQ. The CDR3 contains 14 residues. The CDR3 DNA reads TGCGCCAGCAACCATGGGACAGGGATTTACGAGCAGTACTTC. Residues: CASNHGTGIYEQYF.

This clonotype was seen only a few times. This chain links TRBV4-1 with TRBJ2-2; D remains ambiguous. CDR1 and CDR2 (germline): MGHRA, YSYEKL. This CDR3 is built from 17 residues. V was clipped by 1 base and J by 4 bases, with 16 bases between them. The CDR3 region has the DNA TGCGCCAGCAGCCAAGCGTTGGGCACTCGAGGCACCGGGGAGCTGTTTTTT. This codes for CASSQALGTRGTGELFF.

This clonotype has ten or more counts. J is TRBJ1-1 and V is TRBV18; weak D call: TRBD1 (6 bases). With 5 bases removed from V and 6 bases from J, the gap between germline ends came to 10 bases. The germline V gene has CDR1 KGHSH and CDR2 LQKENI. This CDR3 has 12 amino acids. The CDR3, as DNA: TGTGCCAGCTCATGGGGGCTAGCTGAAGCTTTCTTT. Amino acids: CASSWGLAEAFF.

This clonotype was recorded many times. The chain joins TRBV14 to TRBJ1-1; D remains ambiguous. This CDR3 is built from 13 residues. Germline CDR1 and CDR2: SGHDN and FVKESK. V dropped 0 bases and J dropped 4 bases, with 6 bases sitting between them. CDR3 DNA sequence: TGTGCCAGCAGCCAAGATTGGCTCACTGAAGCTTTCTTT. Protein product: CASSQDWLTEAFF. Full variable domain (outside the CDR3, taken from reference TRBV14 and TRBJ1-1): EAGVTQFPSHSVIEKGQTVTLRCDPISGHDNLYWYRRVMGKEIKFLLHFVKESKQDESGMPNNRFLAERTGGTYSTLKVQPAELEDSGVYFCASSQDWLTEAFFGQGTRLTVV.

This clonotype was found once. Possible read error: a much larger clone is one base away. The chain joins TRBV6-1 to TRBJ1-1, with 7 bases fitting TRBD1. The CDR3 spans 15 residues. J was trimmed by 7 bases and V by 1 base; bases with no gene match: 9. CDR1 and CDR2 from the germline V gene are MNHNS and SASEGT. The CDR3 reads CASSEDDRESIEAFF. The CDR3 coding sequence is TGTGCCAGCAGTGAAGACGACAGGGAGAGTATTGAAGCTTTCTTT.

V gene TRBV6-5 combines with J gene TRBJ1-1; no definite D call. The V end lost 8 bases, the J end lost 3 bases, and 13 bases lay between the germline ends. The CDR3 loop spans 13 amino acids. The germline V gene encodes CDR1 MNHEY and CDR2 SVGAGI. The CDR3 bases are TGTGCCAGCGCCGATTCCCTGGACACTGAAGCTTTCTTT. Translated: CASADSLDTEAFF.

The sample holds many counts of this clonotype. In DNA form, the CDR3 reads TGTGCCAGCAGTTCCTACTCGTCGGGCGCAGACACTGAAGCTTTCTTT. This gives the protein CASSSYSSGADTEAFF. V gene TRBV27 combines with J gene TRBJ1-1; D is unclear. The CDR3 totals 16 residues. Trimming took off 4 bases at V and 3 bases at J, with 18 bases between the two ends. The germline gives CDR1 MNHEY, CDR2 SMNVEV (reference sequence).

V gene TRBV2 combines with J gene TRBJ2-1; 10 bases are shared with TRBD1. Looked up from germline, CDR1 is SNHLY and CDR2 is FYNNEI. Trimming removed 6 bases from V and 4 bases from J; junction bases left unmatched: 6. The CDR3 is 15 residues long. CDR3 nucleotide sequence: TGTGCCAGCAGGGGTAGGACAGGGGGTTACAATGAGCAGTTCTTC. It translates to CASRGRTGGYNEQFF.

This clonotype was observed many times. The chain joins TRBV21-1 to TRBJ2-3. TRBV21-1 is designated a pseudogene. The CDR3 sequence is 15 residues long. In DNA, the CDR3 is TGTGCCAGCAGCAAAGAGGAAGGTAACCATGGTACGCAGTATTTT. This sequence encodes CASSKEEGNHGTQYF.

The V call is TRBV2, the J call TRBJ1-5; TRBD1 is a possible D gene (5 bases). Germline CDR1 reads SNHLY; CDR2 reads FYNNEI. This CDR3 region has 14 residues. The V end lost 0 bases, the J end lost 4 bases, and 7 bases lay between the germline ends. The DNA of the CDR3 is TGTGCCAGCAGTGAAGCGGGGGGAAATCAGCCCCAGCATTTT. The encoded protein is CASSEAGGNQPQHF.

The genes are TRBV12-3 or TRBV12-4 and TRBJ1-4; 9 bases agree with TRBD1. Germline trimming cut 4 bases from V and 9 bases from J; bases unmatched to any gene: 6. The CDR3 runs to 14 residues. Here the CDR3 reads CASSSTGGGKKLFF. The CDR3 DNA reads TGTGCCAGCAGTTCGACAGGGGGGGGTAAAAAACTGTTTTTT.

This clonotype was seen repeatedly, ten times or more. The chain joins TRBV12-3 or TRBV12-4 to TRBJ2-3; no reliable D call. The CDR3 extends over 16 amino acids. Trimming removed 3 bases from V and 0 bases from J, with 13 bases in between. In nucleotides, the CDR3 is TGTGCCAGCAGTTTTTCCAGGATCACTAGCACAGATACGCAGTATTTT. Translated: CASSFSRITSTDTQYF.

This clonotype was counted ten times or more. The gene calls are TRBV9 and TRBJ2-7, with 7 bases fitting TRBD2. V lost 0 bases and J lost 0; bases outside the gene matches: 3. CDR1 SGDLS and CDR2 YYNGEE come from the germline V gene. The CDR3 is made up of 15 amino acids. CDR3 sequence reads: CASSVGGGYSYEQYF. CDR3 in DNA: TGTGCCAGCAGCGTAGGGGGGGGGTACTCCTACGAGCAGTACTTC.

This clonotype came up many times. The chain joins TRBV14 to TRBJ2-3; D not certain. The CDR3 is 14 amino acids. Germline assignment: CDR1 SGHDN and CDR2 FVKESK. Trimming left V 0 bases short and J 4 bases short, with 8 bases between. CDR3 region: CASSQDLSSDTQYF. The CDR3, as DNA: TGTGCCAGCAGCCAAGATCTGTCCTCAGATACGCAGTATTTT.

The table lists this clonotype with many counts. The chain links TRBV20-1 to TRBJ2-7; a weak D match, TRBD1 (6 bases). V gave up 6 bases and J gave up 0 bases, with 15 bases separating them. The CDR3 is 14 amino acids. Germline CDR1 DFQATT, CDR2 SNEGSKA (reference sequence). For the CDR3, the DNA is TGCAGTGCAACCGGGACAACGATCTCCTACGAGCAGTACTTC. It yields the protein CSATGTTISYEQYF.

This clonotype was observed many times. V usage is TRBV7-6 and J usage is TRBJ1-5; TRBD1 matches at 10 bases. The germline gives CDR1 SGHVS, CDR2 FNYEAQ. The CDR3 consists of 13 residues. The V and J ends lost 6 bases and 5 bases, in that order; junction bases with no gene match: 1. The DNA for the CDR3 is TGTGCCAGCAGGGACAGGGGGGATCAGCCCCAGCATTTT. Its protein product is CASRDRGDQPQHF.

With respect to this clonotype: At one boundary the junction diverges from the germline segment, which might be a read error. The chain recombines TRBV11-2 with TRBJ2-7; perhaps TRBD2 as D (6 bases). The CDR3 is made up of 13 amino acids. Germline V gene sequence: CDR1 SGHAT, CDR2 FQNNGV. In DNA form, the CDR3 reads TGTGCCAGCAGCTCGGGACTCCCCTACGTGCAGTACTTC. It codes for CASSSGLPYVQYF.

The V and J genes are TRBV4-3 and TRBJ2-3, with TRBD1 matching over 7 bases. CDR1 LGHNA and CDR2 YSLEER come from the germline V gene. The junction had 9 bases not matched to a gene; V was cut back by 1 base and J by 5 bases. This CDR3 has 16 amino acids. The CDR3 sequence: CASSQGHRGVLDTQYF. CDR3 nucleotide sequence: TGCGCCAGCAGCCAAGGGCACAGGGGAGTATTAGATACGCAGTATTTT.

This clonotype was recorded at least ten times. The DNA of the CDR3 is TGTGCCAGCAGCACCCGGCAGGGAAGGAACACTGAAGCTTTCTTT. Translated, it gives CASSTRQGRNTEAFF. The chain recombines TRBV5-4 with TRBJ1-1; D is possibly TRBD1 (5 bases). Trimming removed 4 bases at V and 1 base at J, with 14 bases between. CDR3 length: 15 amino acids. CDR1 is SGHNT and CDR2 is YYREEE in the germline V gene (reference sequence). Combining the CDR3 with reference TRBV5-4 and TRBJ1-1 gives the whole variable domain ETGVTQSPTHLIKTRGQQVTLRCSSQSGHNTVSWYQQALGQGPQFIFQYYREEENGRGNFPPRFSGLQFPNYSSELNVNALELDDSALYLCASSTRQGRNTEAFFGQGTRLTVV.

The rearrangement links TRBV5-6 to TRBJ2-2; TRBD1 matches 8 bases. The CDR3 length is 18 residues. The germline gives CDR1 SGHDT, CDR2 YYEEEE. With V trimmed by 4 bases and J by 5 bases, 16 bases remained unmatched. CDR3 nucleotide sequence: TGTGCCAGCAGCGATATGCTGTCGGACAGGGTTTATACCGGGGAGCTGTTTTTT. Residues: CASSDMLSDRVYTGELFF.

Ten or more counts support this clonotype. V usage is TRBV30 and J usage is TRBJ1-1; 7 nucleotides align to TRBD1. V dropped 3 bases and J dropped 3; count of bases not matched to a gene: 7. The CDR3 is 14 residues long. Germline CDR1 GTSNPN, CDR2 SVGIG (reference sequence). The DNA for the CDR3 is TGTGCCTGGAGCCCTGGACAGGATGACACTGAAGCTTTCTTT. Amino acids: CAWSPGQDDTEAFF.

The rearrangement links TRBV4-1 to TRBJ2-7, with D possibly matching TRBD1 (6 bases). Trimming cost V 0 bases and J 0 bases, with 9 bases left between them. The germline CDR1 and CDR2 sequences are MGHRA and YSYEKL. The CDR3 sequence is 15 residues long. CDR3 loop: CASSQDWTASYEQYF. In DNA, the CDR3 is TGCGCCAGCAGCCAAGATTGGACAGCCTCCTACGAGCAGTACTTC.

This clonotype showed up many times. The rearrangement uses TRBV12-5 and TRBJ2-5, with 7 positions matching TRBD2. CDR1 and CDR2 (germline): LGHNT, FRNRAP. V dropped 6 bases and J dropped 1; count of bases not matched to a gene: 5. The CDR3 runs 14 residues. The CDR3 DNA reads as TGTGCTAGTGGCCGAGAGCGGGGCCAAGAGACCCAGTACTTC. Translating it yields CASGRERGQETQYF. Variable domain in full (rest from reference TRBV12-5 and TRBJ2-5): DARVTQTPRHKVTEMGQEVTMRCQPILGHNTVFWYRQTMMQGLELLAYFRNRAPLDDSGMPKDRFSAEMPDATLATLKIQPSEPRDSAVYFCASGRERGQETQYFGPGTRLLVL.

A word on this clonotype: A much larger clone sits a single nucleotide away, making a read error possible. Likely a read error: the CDR3 ends without its conserved phenylalanine or tryptophan. V is TRBV13 and J is TRBJ2-7; no firm D call. V gave up 3 bases and J gave up 2 bases, with 11 bases separating them. The germline CDR1 and CDR2 sequences are PRHDT and FYEKMQ (reference sequence). The CDR3 sequence is 14 residues long. The CDR3 here is CASSLGTPAYEQYL. For the CDR3, the DNA is TGTGCCAGCAGCTTGGGAACCCCAGCCTACGAGCAGTACCTC.

This clonotype was counted ten times or more. CDR3 sequence: CASGGDRANTEAFF. The CDR3 coding sequence is TGTGCCAGCGGGGGGGACCGGGCGAACACTGAAGCTTTCTTT. This sequence joins TRBV7-9 and TRBJ1-1, with D perhaps matching TRBD1 (5 bases). This CDR3 region has 14 residues. CDR1 and CDR2 (germline): SEHNR, FQNEAQ (reference sequence). V lost 8 bases to trimming and J lost 1 base, with 14 bases between them.

In this sample, this clonotype turned up many times. The J gene is TRBJ2-3, the V gene TRBV20-1; 8 positions match TRBD2. The CDR3 is 14 amino acids. Trimming cost V 2 bases and J 5 bases; bases outside gene matches: 6. Germline assignment: CDR1 DFQATT and CDR2 SNEGSKA (reference sequence). Here the CDR3 DNA reads TGCAGTGCTAGACTTGGACTAGCAATAGATACGCAGTATTTT. This gives the protein CSARLGLAIDTQYF.

About this clonotype itself: The conserved phenylalanine or tryptophan is not found at the CDR3 terminus, so this likely reflects a read error. V gene TRBV3-1 combines with J gene TRBJ2-7; possibly TRBD1 for D (6 bases). Trimming took off 1 base at V and 1 base at J, with 14 bases between the two ends. The CDR3 totals 16 residues. Germline values: CDR1 LGHDT, CDR2 YNNKEL (reference sequence). CDR3 protein: CASSQGIGGLSYEQYY. CDR3 DNA sequence: TGTGCCAGCAGCCAAGGAATAGGGGGTTTATCCTACGAGCAGTACTAC.

The chain joins TRBV4-1 to TRBJ2-7, with D hard to call. The ends were cut back, 6 bases at V and 0 bases at J, with 9 bases in the middle. CDR1 MGHRA and CDR2 YSYEKL come from the germline V gene. This CDR3 region has 13 residues. The DNA of the CDR3 is TGCGCCAGCAGTGTGGGTGCCTCCTACGAGCAGTACTTC. It translates to CASSVGASYEQYF.

This clonotype was counted only a few times. The chain links TRBV15 to TRBJ2-7; 7 bases match TRBD2. The junction had 6 bases not matched to a gene; V was cut back by 5 bases and J by 2 bases. CDR1 LNHNV and CDR2 YYDKDF come from the germline V gene (reference sequence). This CDR3 region has 14 residues. The CDR3 loop reads CATSPAGQTYEQYF. In nucleotides, the CDR3 is TGTGCCACCAGCCCAGCGGGGCAAACCTACGAGCAGTACTTC.